The 15 T cell receptor beta chains listed next were all sequenced from one sample in a study of blood T cell repertoires in COVID-19. The table came from immunoSEQ multiplex PCR; TCRdb's copy has only in-frame clones and leaves some out. This repertoire shows 250,000 to 300,000 clones, 89% found once; its top ten account for approximately 12%. What was sequenced was peripheral blood. The receptors here all came from a woman aged 55-69 years with acute or convalescent COVID-19.

Here the CDR3 reads CASSRTTGEVYEQYF. The CDR3 nucleotides are TGTGCCAGCAGTCGGACTACAGGGGAGGTGTACGAGCAGTACTTC. V is TRBV6-2 or TRBV6-3 and J is TRBJ2-7, with a possible D match to TRBD1 (7 bases). Germline V gives CDR1 MNHEY, CDR2 SVGEGT. There are 15 residues in the CDR3. Trimming left V 5 bases short and J 4 bases short, with 18 bases between.

The gene calls are TRBV18 and TRBJ2-2; 8 nucleotides align to TRBD1. V lost 5 bases and J lost 6; bases outside the gene matches: 5. The CDR3 loop spans 14 amino acids. Germline CDR1 is KGHSH and CDR2 is LQKENI. The CDR3 DNA reads as TGTGCCAGCTCAGGACAGGGTCGGTCCGGGGAGCTGTTTTTT. Amino acids: CASSGQGRSGELFF.

CDR3 loop: CASSYVESTDTQYF. For the CDR3, the DNA is TGTGCCAGCAGTTATGTGGAGAGCACAGATACGCAGTATTTT. The rearrangement joins TRBV6-6 to TRBJ2-3; D is undetermined. This CDR3 has 14 amino acids. The ends were cut back, 3 bases at V and 0 bases at J, with 7 bases in the middle. Germline CDR1 MNHNY, CDR2 SVGAGI (reference sequence).

The chain is built from TRBV27 and TRBJ2-7; D remains unclear. V was trimmed by 5 bases and J by 0 bases, leaving 8 bases between them. Germline assignment: CDR1 MNHEY and CDR2 SMNVEV (reference sequence). This CDR3 has 13 amino acids. The CDR3 nucleotides are TGTGCCAGCAGTGCAAGACTCTCCTACGAGCAGTACTTC. It encodes CASSARLSYEQYF.

The chain employs TRBV30 and TRBJ1-2; TRBD1 agrees at 9 bases. Per the germline V gene, CDR1 is GTSNPN and CDR2 is SVGIG (reference sequence). J lost 1 base, V lost 1 base, and 7 bases had no gene match. The CDR3 sequence is 16 residues long. The CDR3 DNA reads as TGTGCCTGGAGTGCCCATACAGGGGGCGGTAACTATGGCTACACCTTC. The encoded protein is CAWSAHTGGGNYGYTF.

J is TRBJ1-3 and V is TRBV7-2; TRBD1 agrees at 10 bases. The CDR3 has 15 amino acids. The ends lost 4 bases at V and 5 bases at J; junction bases unmatched: 5. Germline CDR1 SGHTA, CDR2 FQGNSA. The DNA for the CDR3 is TGTGCCAGCAGCTCGACAGGGGGCGCGAGAAACACCATATATTTT. Translating it yields CASSSTGGARNTIYF.

CDR3: CATGTLQGYEQYF. As DNA, the CDR3 is TGTGCCACTGGAACCTTACAGGGCTACGAGCAGTACTTC. The chain uses TRBV28 and TRBJ2-7; TRBD1 might be the D (6 bases). CDR3 length: 13 residues. The V end lost 10 bases, the J end lost 3 bases, and 16 bases lay between the germline ends. Germline loops: CDR1 MDHEN, CDR2 SYDVKM.

This clone was observed once. The DNA of the CDR3 is TGTGCCAGCAGTTACTACCACCCCGCTACGAATCAGCCCCAGCATTTT. Its translation is CASSYYHPATNQPQHF. The chain employs TRBV6-2 or TRBV6-3 and TRBJ1-5; D unclear. Trimming removed 1 base from V and 4 bases from J, with 14 bases in between. The germline CDR1 and CDR2 sequences are MNHEY and SVGEGT. The CDR3 loop spans 16 amino acids.

The chain recombines TRBV21-1 with TRBJ2-3; the DNA was not compared with TRBD1, the D call given in the table. TRBV21-1 is listed as a pseudogene. The length of the CDR3 is 16 residues. The CDR3 nucleotides are TGTGCCAGCAGCGTCCGACAGGGGCCAGGCACAGATACGCAGTATTTT. Translating it yields CASSVRQGPGTDTQYF.

This sequence joins TRBV5-1 and TRBJ2-7; TRBD1 might be the D (6 bases). The CDR3 spans 14 residues. Germline assignment: CDR1 SGHRS and CDR2 YFSETQ. Trimming removed 4 bases at V and 0 bases at J, with 11 bases between. CDR3 coding DNA: TGCGCCAGCAGCGCCACAGGGATCTCCTACGAGCAGTACTTC. Residues: CASSATGISYEQYF.

This clone was detected once. The chain uses TRBV2 and TRBJ2-7; TRBD2 matches at 8 bases. The CDR3 has 15 residues. V gave up 4 bases and J gave up 2 bases; unmatched junction bases: 7. Germline V gives CDR1 SNHLY, CDR2 FYNNEI. The CDR3 region is CASSVEERGTYEQYF. CDR3 nucleotides: TGTGCCAGCAGTGTAGAGGAGCGGGGGACCTACGAGCAGTACTTC.

This clone was seen only a few times. V usage is TRBV6-5 and J usage is TRBJ1-1; no firm D call. V was clipped by 2 bases and J by 3 bases, with 10 bases between them. The CDR3 length is 14 residues. In germline, CDR1 is MNHEY, CDR2 SVGAGI. CDR3 in amino acids: CASSYDRRDTEAFF. CDR3 in DNA: TGTGCCAGCAGTTACGATAGGAGGGACACTGAAGCTTTCTTT.

The rearrangement links TRBV2 to TRBJ2-3, with a tentative D call TRBD2 (6 bases). This CDR3 is 16 amino acids long. V lost 2 bases, J lost 5 bases, and 17 bases lay in between. Germline loops: CDR1 SNHLY, CDR2 FYNNEI. The CDR3 region is CASSELAGLGGDTQYF. The CDR3 DNA follows: TGTGCCAGCAGTGAATTGGCGGGACTTGGAGGAGATACGCAGTATTTT.

The genes are TRBV5-6 and TRBJ1-1; TRBD1 is a possible D gene (5 bases). CDR1 is SGHDT and CDR2 is YYEEEE in the germline V gene. The V end lost 3 bases, the J end lost 3 bases, and 9 bases lay between the germline ends. This CDR3 is 13 amino acids long. The CDR3 protein is CASSSGVYTEAFF. DNA of the CDR3: TGTGCCAGCAGCTCGGGGGTCTACACTGAAGCTTTCTTT. Variable domain in full (rest from reference TRBV5-6 and TRBJ1-1): DAGVTQSPTHLIKTRGQQVTLRCSPKSGHDTVSWYQQALGQGPQFIFQYYEEEERQRGNFPDRFSGHQFPNYSSELNVNALLLGDSALYLCASSSGVYTEAFFGQGTRLTVV.

The V and J genes are TRBV9 and TRBJ2-1; 9 nucleotides match TRBD2. The germline V gene has CDR1 SGDLS and CDR2 YYNGEE. The CDR3 contains 15 residues. The V and J ends lost 3 bases and 4 bases, in that order; junction bases with no gene match: 5. CDR3 nucleotides: TGTGCCAGCAGCGATAGCGGGAGTTTGTACAATGAGCAGTTCTTC. It specifies CASSDSGSLYNEQFF. Together with reference TRBV9 and TRBJ2-1, the CDR3 gives the full variable domain: DSGVTQTPKHLITATGQRVTLRCSPRSGDLSVYWYQQSLDQGLQFLIQYYNGEERAKGNILERFSAQQFPDLHSELNLSSLELGDSALYFCASSDSGSLYNEQFFGPGTRLTVL.